Below are 6 T cell receptor beta chains sequenced from a single sample in a study of blood T cell repertoires in COVID-19 (TCRdb year 2020). The library came from the immunoSEQ multiplex PCR assay. Imported from immuneACCESS, the table was reduced by TCRdb to in-frame sequences with V and J called. These copies leave out some clones; in studies compared against another copy, an unresolved V gene accounts for under half, and the cause of the remainder is not known. In all, the sample holds hundreds of thousands of clones, and roughly 84% of those were seen once. The top ten clones comprise approximately 1.5% of the sample. Sequencing was carried out using PBMCs or T cells enriched from blood (not recorded which). The receptor source for this set is a woman younger than 30 who had been exposed to COVID-19.

The chain joins TRBV19 to TRBJ2-1, with 7 bases that match TRBD2. The CDR3 consists of 18 residues. V lost 1 base to trimming and J lost 3 bases; unmatched junction nucleotides: 12. The germline gives CDR1 LNHDA, CDR2 SQIVND (reference sequence). The CDR3 DNA sequence: TGTGCCAGTAGTATAGGGGGCACCCTAGCGGACGGCTACAATGAGCAGTTCTTC. Encoded protein: CASSIGGTLADGYNEQFF.

With respect to this clone: The same CDR3 arises from other DNA sequences in this sample as well. The chain recombines TRBV18 with TRBJ1-5; unclear D gene. V was clipped by 1 base and J by 2 bases, with 6 bases between them. CDR3 size: 14 residues. The germline CDR1 and CDR2 sequences are KGHSH and LQKENI. The CDR3 DNA follows: TGTGCCAGCTCACCACAAGGAGGCAATCAGCCCCAGCATTTT. Encoded protein: CASSPQGGNQPQHF. The full variable domain, completed using reference TRBV18 and TRBJ1-5, is NAGVMQNPRHLVRRRGQEARLRCSPMKGHSHVYWYRQLPEEGLKFMVYLQKENIIDESGMPKERFSAEFPKEGPSILRIQQVVRGDSAAYFCASSPQGGNQPQHFGDGTRLSIL.

This chain connects TRBV5-1 to TRBJ2-6; 10 bases align to TRBD1. From germline, CDR1 is SGHRS and CDR2 YFSETQ. V gave up 4 bases and J gave up 0 bases; unmatched junction bases: 10. The CDR3 sequence is 19 residues long. The CDR3 protein is CASSRRVGQGGSGANVLTF. CDR3 nucleotide sequence: TGCGCCAGCAGCCGCCGCGTAGGACAGGGGGGCTCTGGGGCCAACGTCCTGACTTTC.

The rearrangement uses TRBV7-9 and TRBJ2-1, with 12 positions matching TRBD2. The CDR3 covers 15 residues. V shed 2 bases and J 10 bases; nucleotides not matched to a gene: 6. CDR1 is SEHNR, CDR2 FQNEAQ, per germline (reference sequence). The CDR3 sequence is CASSLTSGRFLEQFF. CDR3 nucleotide sequence: TGTGCCAGCAGCTTAACTAGCGGGAGGTTTTTGGAGCAGTTCTTC. The full variable domain, with the rest looked up from reference TRBV7-9 and TRBJ2-1, is DTGVSQNPRHKITKRGQNVTFRCDPISEHNRLYWYRQTLGQGPEFLTYFQNEAQLEKSRLLSDRFSAERPKGSFSTLEIQRTEQGDSAMYLCASSLTSGRFLEQFFGPGTRLTVL.

The chain employs TRBV28 and TRBJ2-7; D gene unclear. The CDR3 totals 11 residues. The ends were cut back, 6 bases at V and 3 bases at J, with 6 bases in the middle. Looked up from germline, CDR1 is MDHEN and CDR2 is SYDVKM. The CDR3 sequence: CASRSSYEQYF. As DNA, the CDR3 is TGTGCCAGCAGATCTAGCTACGAGCAGTACTTC. Variable domain in full (rest from reference TRBV28 and TRBJ2-7): DVKVTQSSRYLVKRTGEKVFLECVQDMDHENMFWYRQDPGLGLRLIYFSYDVKMKEKGDIPEGYSVSREKKERFSLILESASTNQTSMYLCASRSSYEQYFGPGTRLTVT.

This clone was seen a single time. The chain joins TRBV24-1 to TRBJ2-7, with TRBD1 as a possible D gene (6 bases). Germline CDR1 and CDR2: KGHDR and SFDVKD. V gave up 2 bases and J gave up 2 bases, with 9 bases separating them. CDR3 size: 14 residues. As DNA, the CDR3 is TGTGCCACCAGTGATTGGGACACCCCCTACGAGCAGTACTTC. It encodes CATSDWDTPYEQYF.